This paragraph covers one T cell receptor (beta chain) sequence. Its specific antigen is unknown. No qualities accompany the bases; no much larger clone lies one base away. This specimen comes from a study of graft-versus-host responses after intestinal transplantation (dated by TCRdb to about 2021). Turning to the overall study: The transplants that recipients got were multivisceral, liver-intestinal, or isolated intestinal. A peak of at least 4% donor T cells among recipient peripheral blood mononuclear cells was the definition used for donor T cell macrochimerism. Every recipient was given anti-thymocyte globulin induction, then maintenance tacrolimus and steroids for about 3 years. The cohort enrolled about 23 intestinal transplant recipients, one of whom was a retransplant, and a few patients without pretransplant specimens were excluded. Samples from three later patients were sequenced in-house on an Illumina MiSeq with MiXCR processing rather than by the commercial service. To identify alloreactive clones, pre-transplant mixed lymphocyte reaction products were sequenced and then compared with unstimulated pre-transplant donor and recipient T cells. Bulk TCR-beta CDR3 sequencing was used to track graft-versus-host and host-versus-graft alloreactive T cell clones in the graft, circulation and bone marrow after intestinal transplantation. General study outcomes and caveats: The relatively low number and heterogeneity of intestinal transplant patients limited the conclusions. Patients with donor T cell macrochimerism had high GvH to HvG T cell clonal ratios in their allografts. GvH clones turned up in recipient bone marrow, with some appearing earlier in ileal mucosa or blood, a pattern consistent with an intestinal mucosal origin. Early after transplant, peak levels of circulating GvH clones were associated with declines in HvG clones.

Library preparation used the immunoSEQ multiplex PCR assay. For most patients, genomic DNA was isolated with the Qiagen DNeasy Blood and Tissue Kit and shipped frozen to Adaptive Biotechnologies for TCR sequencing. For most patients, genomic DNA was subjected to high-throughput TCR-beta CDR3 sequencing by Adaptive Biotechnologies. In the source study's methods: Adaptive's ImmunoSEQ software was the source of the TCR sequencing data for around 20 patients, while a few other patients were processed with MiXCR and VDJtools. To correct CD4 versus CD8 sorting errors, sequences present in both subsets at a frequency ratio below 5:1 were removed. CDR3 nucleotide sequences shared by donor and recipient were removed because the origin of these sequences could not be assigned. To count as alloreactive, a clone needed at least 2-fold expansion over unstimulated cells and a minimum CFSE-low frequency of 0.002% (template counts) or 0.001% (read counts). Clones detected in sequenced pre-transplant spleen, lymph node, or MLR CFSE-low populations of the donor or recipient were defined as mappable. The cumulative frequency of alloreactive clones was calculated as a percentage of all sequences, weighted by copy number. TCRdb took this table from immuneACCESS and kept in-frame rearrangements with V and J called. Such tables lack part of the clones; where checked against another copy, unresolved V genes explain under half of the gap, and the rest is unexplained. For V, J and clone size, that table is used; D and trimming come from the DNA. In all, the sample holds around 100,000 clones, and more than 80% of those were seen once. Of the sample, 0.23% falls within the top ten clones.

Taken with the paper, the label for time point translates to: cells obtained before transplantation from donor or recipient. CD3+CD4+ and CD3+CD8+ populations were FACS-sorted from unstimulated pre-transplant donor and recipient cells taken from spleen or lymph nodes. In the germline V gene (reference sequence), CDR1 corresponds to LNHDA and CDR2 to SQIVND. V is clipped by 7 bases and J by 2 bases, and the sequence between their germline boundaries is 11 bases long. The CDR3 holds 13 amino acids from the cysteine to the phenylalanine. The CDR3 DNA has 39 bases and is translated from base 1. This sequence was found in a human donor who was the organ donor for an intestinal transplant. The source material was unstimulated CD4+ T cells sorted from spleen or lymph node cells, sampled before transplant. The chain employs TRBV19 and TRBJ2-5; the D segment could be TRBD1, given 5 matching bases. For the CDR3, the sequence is CASTSDTQETQYF. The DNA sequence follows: TGTGCCAGTACCTCGGACACACAAGAGACCCAGTACTTC.